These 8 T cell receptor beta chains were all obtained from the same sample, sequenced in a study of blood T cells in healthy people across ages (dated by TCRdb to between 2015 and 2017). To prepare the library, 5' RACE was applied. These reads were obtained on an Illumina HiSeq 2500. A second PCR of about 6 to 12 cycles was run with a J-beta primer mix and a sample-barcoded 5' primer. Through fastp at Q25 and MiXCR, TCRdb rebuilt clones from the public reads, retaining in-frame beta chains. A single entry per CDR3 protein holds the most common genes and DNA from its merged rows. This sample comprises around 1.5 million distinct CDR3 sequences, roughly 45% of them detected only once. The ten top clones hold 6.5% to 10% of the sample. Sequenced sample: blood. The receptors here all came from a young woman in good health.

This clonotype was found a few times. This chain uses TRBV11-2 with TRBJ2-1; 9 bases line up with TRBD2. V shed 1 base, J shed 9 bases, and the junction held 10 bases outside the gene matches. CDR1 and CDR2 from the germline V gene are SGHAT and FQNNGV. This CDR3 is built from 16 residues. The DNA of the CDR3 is TGTGCCAGCAGCTTAGTAGCGGGGGCGCGAGGGGCTGAGCAGTTCTTC. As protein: CASSLVAGARGAEQFF.

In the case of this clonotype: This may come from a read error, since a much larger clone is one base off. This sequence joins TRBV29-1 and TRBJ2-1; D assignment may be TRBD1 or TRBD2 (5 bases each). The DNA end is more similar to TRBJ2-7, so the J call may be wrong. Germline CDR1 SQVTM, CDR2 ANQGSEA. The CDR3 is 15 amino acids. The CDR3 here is CSVDWIGESYNEQYF. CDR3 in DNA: TGCAGCGTTGACTGGATAGGGGAGTCCTACAATGAGCAGTACTTC.

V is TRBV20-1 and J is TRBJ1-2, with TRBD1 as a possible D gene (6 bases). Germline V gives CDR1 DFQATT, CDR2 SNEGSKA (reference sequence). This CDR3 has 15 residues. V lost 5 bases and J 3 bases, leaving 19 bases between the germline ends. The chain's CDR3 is CSAVHPGQGHYGYTF. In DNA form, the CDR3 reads TGCAGTGCTGTCCACCCCGGGCAGGGGCACTATGGCTACACCTTC.

The CDR3 DNA is TGTGCCAGCAGCCAACCGGGGGGGATCACTGAAGCTTTCTTT. The encoded protein is CASSQPGGITEAFF. The chain combines TRBV7-6 with TRBJ1-1, with a weak D call TRBD1 (5 bases). This CDR3 spans 14 amino acids. V was clipped by 5 bases and J by 4 bases, with 14 bases between them. From germline, CDR1 is SGHVS and CDR2 FNYEAQ.

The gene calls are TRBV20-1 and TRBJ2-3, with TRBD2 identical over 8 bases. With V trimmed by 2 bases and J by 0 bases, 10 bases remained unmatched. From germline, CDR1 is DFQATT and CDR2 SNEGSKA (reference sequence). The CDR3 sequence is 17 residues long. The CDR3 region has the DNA TGCAGTGCTAGATTGGCGGGGGGCTCCCCTAGCACAGATACGCAGTATTTT. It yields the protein CSARLAGGSPSTDTQYF.

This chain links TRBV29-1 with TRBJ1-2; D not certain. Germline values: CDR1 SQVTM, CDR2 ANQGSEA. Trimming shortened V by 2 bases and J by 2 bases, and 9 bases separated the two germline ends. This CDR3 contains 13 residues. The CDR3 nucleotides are TGCAGCGTTGAAACGGATCTCAACTATGGCTACACCTTC. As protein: CSVETDLNYGYTF. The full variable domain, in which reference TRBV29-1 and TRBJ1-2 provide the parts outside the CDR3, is SAVISQKPSRDICQRGTSLTIQCQVDSQVTMMFWYRQQPGQSLTLIATANQGSEATYESGFVIDKFPISRPNLTFSTLTVSNMSPEDSSIYLCSVETDLNYGYTFGSGTRLTVV.

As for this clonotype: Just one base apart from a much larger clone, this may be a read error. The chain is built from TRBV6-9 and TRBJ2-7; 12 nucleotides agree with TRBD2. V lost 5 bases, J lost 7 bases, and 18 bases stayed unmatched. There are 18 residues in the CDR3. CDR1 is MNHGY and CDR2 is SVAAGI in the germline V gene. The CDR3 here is CASSDLTGLAGWSNEQYF. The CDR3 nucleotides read TGTGCCAGCAGTGATCTTACTGGACTAGCGGGATGGAGTAATGAGCAGTACTTC.

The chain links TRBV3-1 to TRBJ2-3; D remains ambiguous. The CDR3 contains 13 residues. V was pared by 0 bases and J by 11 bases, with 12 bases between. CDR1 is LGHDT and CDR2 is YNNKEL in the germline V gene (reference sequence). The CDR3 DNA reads TGTGCCAGCAGCCAAGATATGGATTTGCAGCAGTATTTT. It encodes CASSQDMDLQQYF.